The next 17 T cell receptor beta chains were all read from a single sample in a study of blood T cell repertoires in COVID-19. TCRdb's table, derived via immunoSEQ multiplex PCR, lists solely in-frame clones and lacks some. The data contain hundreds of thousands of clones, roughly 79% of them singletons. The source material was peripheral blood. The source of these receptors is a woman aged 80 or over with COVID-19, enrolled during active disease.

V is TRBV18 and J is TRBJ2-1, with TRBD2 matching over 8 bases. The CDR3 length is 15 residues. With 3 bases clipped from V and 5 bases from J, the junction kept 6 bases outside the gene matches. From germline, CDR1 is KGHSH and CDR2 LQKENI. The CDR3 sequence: CASSPQRELDNEQFF. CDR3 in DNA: TGTGCCAGCTCACCTCAGCGGGAGTTGGACAATGAGCAGTTCTTC.

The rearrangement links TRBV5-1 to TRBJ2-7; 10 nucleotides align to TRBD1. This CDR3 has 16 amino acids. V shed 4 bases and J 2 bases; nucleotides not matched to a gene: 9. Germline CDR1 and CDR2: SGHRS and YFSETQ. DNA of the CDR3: TGCGCCAGCAGCACGGATGGACAGGGGGGGACCTACGAGCAGTACTTC. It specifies CASSTDGQGGTYEQYF.

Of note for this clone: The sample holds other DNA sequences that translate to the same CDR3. The CDR3 coding sequence is TGTGCCAGCAGCCCTGGGACTAGCGGCTACAATGAGCAGTTCTTC. This encodes CASSPGTSGYNEQFF. The chain has TRBV7-2 and TRBJ2-1; 11 bases match TRBD2. Per the germline V gene, CDR1 is SGHTA and CDR2 is FQGNSA. Unmatched junction bases numbered 3, after V lost 5 bases and J lost 3 bases. The CDR3 is made up of 15 amino acids.

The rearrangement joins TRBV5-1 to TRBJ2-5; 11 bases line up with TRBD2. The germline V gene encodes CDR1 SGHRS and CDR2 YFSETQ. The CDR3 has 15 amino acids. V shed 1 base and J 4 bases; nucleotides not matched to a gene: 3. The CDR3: CASSLTSGRPETQYF. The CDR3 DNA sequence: TGCGCCAGCAGCTTGACTAGCGGGAGACCAGAGACCCAGTACTTC.

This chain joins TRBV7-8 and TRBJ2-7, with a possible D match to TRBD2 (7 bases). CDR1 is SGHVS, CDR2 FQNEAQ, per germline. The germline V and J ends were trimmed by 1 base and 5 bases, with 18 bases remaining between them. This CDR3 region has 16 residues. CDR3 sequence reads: CASSLGRGARSDEQYF. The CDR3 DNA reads TGTGCCAGCAGCTTAGGCCGGGGGGCGCGTAGCGACGAGCAGTACTTC.

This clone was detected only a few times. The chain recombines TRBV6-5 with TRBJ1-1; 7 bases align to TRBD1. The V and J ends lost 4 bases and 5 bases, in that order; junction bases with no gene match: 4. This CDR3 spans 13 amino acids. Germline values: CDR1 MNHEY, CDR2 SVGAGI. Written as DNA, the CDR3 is TGTGCCAGCAGTTTTACAGGGGAGACTGAAGCTTTCTTT. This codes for CASSFTGETEAFF.

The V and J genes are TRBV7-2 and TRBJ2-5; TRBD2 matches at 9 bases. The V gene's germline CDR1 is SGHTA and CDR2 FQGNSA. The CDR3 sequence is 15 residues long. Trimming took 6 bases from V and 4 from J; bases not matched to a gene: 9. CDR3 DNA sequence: TGTGCCAGCAGTACCGGCGGGGGGGCGGGAGAGACCCAGTACTTC. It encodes CASSTGGGAGETQYF.

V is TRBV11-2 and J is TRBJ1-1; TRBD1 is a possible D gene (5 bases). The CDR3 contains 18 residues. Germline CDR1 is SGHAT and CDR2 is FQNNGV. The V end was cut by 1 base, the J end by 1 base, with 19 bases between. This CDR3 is CASSLGRDSFGRNTEAFF. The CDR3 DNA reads TGTGCCAGCAGCTTAGGGAGGGACTCGTTCGGGAGGAACACTGAAGCTTTCTTT.

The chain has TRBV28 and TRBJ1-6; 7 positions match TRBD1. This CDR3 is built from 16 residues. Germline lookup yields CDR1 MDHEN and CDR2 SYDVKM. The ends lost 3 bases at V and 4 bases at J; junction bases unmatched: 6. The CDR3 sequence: CASSFGQEGYNSPLHF. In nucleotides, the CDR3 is TGTGCCAGCAGTTTTGGACAGGAAGGTTATAATTCACCCCTCCACTTT.

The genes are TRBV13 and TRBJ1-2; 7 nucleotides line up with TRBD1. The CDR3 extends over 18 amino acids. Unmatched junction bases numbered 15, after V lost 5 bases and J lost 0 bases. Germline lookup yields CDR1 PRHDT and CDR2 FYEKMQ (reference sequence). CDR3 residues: CASSRTRTGHIANYGYTF. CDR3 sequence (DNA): TGTGCCAGCAGCCGAACCAGGACAGGCCACATAGCTAACTATGGCTACACCTTC.

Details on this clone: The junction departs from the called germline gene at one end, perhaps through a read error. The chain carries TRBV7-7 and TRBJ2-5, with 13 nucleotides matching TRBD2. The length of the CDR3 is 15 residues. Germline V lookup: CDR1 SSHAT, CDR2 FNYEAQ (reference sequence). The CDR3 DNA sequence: TGTGCTAGCAGCGGGGGACTAGCGGGGACGGAGACCCAGTACTTC. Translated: CASSGGLAGTETQYF.

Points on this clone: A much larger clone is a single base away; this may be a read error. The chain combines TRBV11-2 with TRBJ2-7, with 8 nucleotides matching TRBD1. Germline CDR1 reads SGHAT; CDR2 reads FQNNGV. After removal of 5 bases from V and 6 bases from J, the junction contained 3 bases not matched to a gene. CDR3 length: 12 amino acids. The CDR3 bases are TGTGCCAGCAGCCGTGACAGGGGCGAGCAGTACTTC. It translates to CASSRDRGEQYF.

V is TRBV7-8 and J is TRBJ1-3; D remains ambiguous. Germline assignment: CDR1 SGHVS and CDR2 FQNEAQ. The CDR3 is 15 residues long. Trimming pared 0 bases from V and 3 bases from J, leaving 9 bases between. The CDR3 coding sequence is TGTGCCAGCAGCTTAGCCGGAGCCCTTGGAAACACCATATATTTT. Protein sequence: CASSLAGALGNTIYF.

CDR3 loop: CAILGGSNYGYTF. CDR3 DNA: TGTGCCATCCTTGGGGGGTCTAACTATGGCTACACCTTC. The chain has TRBV28 and TRBJ1-2; maybe TRBD1 (5 bases). This CDR3 is built from 13 residues. Germline V gene lookup returns CDR1 MDHEN and CDR2 SYDVKM. Trimming shortened V by 10 bases and J by 0 bases, and 12 bases separated the two germline ends.

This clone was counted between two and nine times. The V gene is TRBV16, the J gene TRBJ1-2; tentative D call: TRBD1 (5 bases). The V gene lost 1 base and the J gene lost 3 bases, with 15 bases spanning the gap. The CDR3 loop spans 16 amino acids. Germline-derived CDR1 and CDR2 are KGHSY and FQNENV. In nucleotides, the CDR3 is TGTGCCAGCAGCCAATTCTCAGGGCAGGGCGACTATGGCTACACCTTC. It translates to CASSQFSGQGDYGYTF.

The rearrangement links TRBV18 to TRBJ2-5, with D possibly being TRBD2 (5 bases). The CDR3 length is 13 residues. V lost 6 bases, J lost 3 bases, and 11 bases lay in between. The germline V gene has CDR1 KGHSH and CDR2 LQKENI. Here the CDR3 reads CASSLTREETQYF. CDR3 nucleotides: TGTGCCAGCTCCCTAACTAGAGAAGAGACCCAGTACTTC. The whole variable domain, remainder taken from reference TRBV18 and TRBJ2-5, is NAGVMQNPRHLVRRRGQEARLRCSPMKGHSHVYWYRQLPEEGLKFMVYLQKENIIDESGMPKERFSAEFPKEGPSILRIQQVVRGDSAAYFCASSLTREETQYFGPGTRLLVL.

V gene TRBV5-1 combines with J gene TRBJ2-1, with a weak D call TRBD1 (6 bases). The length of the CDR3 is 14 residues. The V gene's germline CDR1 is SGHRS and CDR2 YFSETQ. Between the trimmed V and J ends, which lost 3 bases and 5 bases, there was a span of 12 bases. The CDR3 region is CASSSMDSDNEQFF. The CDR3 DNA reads TGCGCCAGCAGCTCGATGGACAGCGACAATGAGCAGTTCTTC.